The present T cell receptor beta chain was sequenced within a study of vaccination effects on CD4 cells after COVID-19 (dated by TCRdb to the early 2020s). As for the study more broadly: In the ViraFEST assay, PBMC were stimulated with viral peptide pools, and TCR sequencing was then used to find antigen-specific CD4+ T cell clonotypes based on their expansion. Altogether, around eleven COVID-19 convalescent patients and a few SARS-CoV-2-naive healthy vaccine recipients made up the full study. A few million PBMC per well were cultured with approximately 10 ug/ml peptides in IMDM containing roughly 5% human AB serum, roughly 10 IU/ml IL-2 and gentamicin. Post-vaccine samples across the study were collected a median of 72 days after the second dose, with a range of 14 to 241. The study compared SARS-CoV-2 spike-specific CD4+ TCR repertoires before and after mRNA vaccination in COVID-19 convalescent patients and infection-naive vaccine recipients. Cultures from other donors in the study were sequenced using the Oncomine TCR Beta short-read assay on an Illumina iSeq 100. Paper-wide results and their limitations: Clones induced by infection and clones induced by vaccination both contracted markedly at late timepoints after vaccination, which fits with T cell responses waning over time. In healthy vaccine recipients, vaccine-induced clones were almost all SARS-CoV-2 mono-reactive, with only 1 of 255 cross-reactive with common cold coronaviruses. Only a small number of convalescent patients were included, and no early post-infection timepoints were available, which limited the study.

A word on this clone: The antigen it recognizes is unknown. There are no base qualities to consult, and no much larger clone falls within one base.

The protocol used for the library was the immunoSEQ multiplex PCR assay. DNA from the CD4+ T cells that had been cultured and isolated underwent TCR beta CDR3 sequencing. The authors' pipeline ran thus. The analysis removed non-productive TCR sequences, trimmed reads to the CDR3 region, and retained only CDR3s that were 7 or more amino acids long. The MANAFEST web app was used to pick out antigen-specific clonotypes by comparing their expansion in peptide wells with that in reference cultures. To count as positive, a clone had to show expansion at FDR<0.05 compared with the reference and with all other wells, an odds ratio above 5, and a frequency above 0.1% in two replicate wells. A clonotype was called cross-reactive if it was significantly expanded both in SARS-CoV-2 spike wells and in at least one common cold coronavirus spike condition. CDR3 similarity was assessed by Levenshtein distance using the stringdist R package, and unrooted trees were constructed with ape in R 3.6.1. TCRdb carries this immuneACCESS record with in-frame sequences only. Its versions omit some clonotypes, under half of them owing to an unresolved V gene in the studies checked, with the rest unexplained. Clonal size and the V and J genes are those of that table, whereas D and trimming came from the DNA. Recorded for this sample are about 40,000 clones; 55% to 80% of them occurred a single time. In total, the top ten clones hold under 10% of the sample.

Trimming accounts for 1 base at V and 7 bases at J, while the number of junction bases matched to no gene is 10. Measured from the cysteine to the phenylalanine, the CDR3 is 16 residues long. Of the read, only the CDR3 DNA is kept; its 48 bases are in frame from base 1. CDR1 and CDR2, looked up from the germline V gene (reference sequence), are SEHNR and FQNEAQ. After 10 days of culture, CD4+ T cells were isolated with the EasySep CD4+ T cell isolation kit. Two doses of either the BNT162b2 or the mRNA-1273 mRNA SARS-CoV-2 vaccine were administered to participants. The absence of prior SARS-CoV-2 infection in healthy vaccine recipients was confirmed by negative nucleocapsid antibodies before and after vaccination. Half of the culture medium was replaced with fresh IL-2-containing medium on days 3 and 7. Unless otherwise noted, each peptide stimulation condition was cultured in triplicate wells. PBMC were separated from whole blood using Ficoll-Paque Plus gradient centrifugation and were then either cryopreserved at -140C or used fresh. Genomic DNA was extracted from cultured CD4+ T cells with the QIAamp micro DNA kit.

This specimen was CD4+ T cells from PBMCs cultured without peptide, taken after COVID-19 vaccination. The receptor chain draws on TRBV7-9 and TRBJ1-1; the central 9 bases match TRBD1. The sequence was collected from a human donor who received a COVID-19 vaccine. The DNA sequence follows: TGTGCCAGCAGCTTAGACCTCGGGGAGGACAGGGGTGAAGCTTTCTTT. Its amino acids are CASSLDLGEDRGEAFF.